This T cell receptor beta chain was sequenced for a study of shared clonotypes between healthy human individuals. Across the study: Aged 18 to 49, the donors were a couple of women and a few men. Study findings and constraints: It was the few donors that limited the genetic and exposure-history diversity represented.

V dropped 2 bases and J dropped 0 bases, with 11 bases sitting between them. The V gene's germline CDR1 is SGHVS and CDR2 FQNEAQ. CDR3 length: 15 amino acids. On this clone: Its antigen is currently unknown.

All donors qualified as healthy HIV-negative adults and had experienced no recent acute infections or vaccinations. In the CD4+ fraction, cells were divided into CD45RA+ naive and CD45RA-negative memory subsets. The data were produced by immunoSEQ multiplex PCR, yet TCRdb's version contains in-frame clones alone and is incomplete. The repertoire holds under 2.5 million clones, with roughly 92% as singletons. J is TRBJ2-7 and V is TRBV7-8; D uncertain. The sample taken for sequencing was naive CD4+ T cells from PBMCs. Subset in this sample: CD45RA+ positively selected. The TCR originated in a man younger than 35 in good health. Some clones in this sample may be carry-over from other donors' samples. The CDR3 region is CASSLSQGLSYEQYF. CDR3 nucleotide sequence: TGTGCCAGCAGCTTAAGTCAAGGGCTCTCCTACGAGCAGTACTTC.